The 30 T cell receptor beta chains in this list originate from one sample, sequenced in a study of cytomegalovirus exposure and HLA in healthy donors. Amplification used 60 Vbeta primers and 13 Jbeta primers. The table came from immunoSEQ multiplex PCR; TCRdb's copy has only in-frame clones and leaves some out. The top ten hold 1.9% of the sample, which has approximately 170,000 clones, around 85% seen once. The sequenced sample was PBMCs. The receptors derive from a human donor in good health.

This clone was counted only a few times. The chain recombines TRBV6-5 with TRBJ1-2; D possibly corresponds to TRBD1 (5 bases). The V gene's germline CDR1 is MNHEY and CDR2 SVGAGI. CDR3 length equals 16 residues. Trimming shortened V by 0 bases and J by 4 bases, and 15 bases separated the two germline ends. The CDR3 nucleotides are TGTGCCAGCAGTTACTCGGGGCGGCCAGCAAGCTATGGCTACACCTTC. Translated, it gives CASSYSGRPASYGYTF.

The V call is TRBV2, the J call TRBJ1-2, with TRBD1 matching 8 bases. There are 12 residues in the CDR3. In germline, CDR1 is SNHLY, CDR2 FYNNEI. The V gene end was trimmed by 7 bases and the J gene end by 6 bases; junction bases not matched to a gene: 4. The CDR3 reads CASTAGGDGYTF. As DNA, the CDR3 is TGTGCCAGCACCGCAGGGGGCGATGGCTACACCTTC.

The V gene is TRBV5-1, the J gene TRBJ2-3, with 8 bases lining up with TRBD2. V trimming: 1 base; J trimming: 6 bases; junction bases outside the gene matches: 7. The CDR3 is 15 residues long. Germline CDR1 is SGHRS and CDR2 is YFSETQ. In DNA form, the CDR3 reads TGCGCCAGCAGCTTGTGGAGCGGGGGCTGGGATACGCAGTATTTT. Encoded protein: CASSLWSGGWDTQYF.

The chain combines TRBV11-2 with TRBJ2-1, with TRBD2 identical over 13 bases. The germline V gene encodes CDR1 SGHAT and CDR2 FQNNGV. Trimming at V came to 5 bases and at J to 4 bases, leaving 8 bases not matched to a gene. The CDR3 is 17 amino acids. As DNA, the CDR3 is TGTGCCAGCAGCAAAGGACTAGCGGGGGCCCCGTACAATGAGCAGTTCTTC. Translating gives CASSKGLAGAPYNEQFF.

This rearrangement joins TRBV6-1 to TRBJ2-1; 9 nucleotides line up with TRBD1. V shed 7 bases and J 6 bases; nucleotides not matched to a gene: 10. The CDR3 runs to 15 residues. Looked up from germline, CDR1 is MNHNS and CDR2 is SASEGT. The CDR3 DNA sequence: TGTGCCAGCAAACCGGACAGGGGCCTTGGCAATGAGCAGTTCTTC. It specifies CASKPDRGLGNEQFF.

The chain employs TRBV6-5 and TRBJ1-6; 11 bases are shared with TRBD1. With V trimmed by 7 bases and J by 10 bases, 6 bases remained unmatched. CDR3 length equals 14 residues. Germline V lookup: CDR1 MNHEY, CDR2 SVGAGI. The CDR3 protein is CASTPGTGGSPLHF. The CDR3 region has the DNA TGTGCCAGCACCCCCGGGACAGGGGGGTCACCCCTCCACTTT.

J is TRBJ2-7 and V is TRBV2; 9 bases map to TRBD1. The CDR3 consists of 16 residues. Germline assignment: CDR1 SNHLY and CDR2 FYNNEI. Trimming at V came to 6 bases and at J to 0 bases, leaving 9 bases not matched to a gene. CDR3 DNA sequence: TGTGCCAGCAGCACCGGGACAGGGCCCAGCTCCTACGAGCAGTACTTC. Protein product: CASSTGTGPSSYEQYF.

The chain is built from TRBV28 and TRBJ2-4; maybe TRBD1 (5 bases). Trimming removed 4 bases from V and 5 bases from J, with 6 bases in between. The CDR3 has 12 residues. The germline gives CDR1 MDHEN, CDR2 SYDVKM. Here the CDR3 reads CASSSTENIQYF. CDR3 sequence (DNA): TGTGCCAGCAGTTCGACAGAAAACATTCAGTACTTC. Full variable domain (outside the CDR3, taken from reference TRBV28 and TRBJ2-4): DVKVTQSSRYLVKRTGEKVFLECVQDMDHENMFWYRQDPGLGLRLIYFSYDVKMKEKGDIPEGYSVSREKKERFSLILESASTNQTSMYLCASSSTENIQYFGAGTRLSVL.

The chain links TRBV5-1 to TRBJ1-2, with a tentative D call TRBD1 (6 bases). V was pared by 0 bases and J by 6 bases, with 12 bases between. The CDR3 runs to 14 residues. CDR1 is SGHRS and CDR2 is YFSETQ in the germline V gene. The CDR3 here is CASSLDTGINGYTF. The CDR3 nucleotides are TGCGCCAGCAGCTTGGATACAGGGATAAATGGCTACACCTTC.

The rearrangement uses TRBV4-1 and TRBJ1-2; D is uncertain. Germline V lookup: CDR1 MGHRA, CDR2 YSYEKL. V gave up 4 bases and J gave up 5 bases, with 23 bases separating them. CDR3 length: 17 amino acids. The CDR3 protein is CASSPARGTVLRYGYTF. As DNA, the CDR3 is TGCGCCAGCAGCCCTGCCCGGGGTACGGTTTTACGATATGGCTACACCTTC.

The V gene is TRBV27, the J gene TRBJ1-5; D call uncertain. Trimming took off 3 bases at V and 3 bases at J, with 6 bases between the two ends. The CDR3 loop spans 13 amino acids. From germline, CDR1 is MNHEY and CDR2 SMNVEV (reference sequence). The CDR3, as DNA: TGTGCCAGCAGTTTCAGTGCCAATCAGCCCCAGCATTTT. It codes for CASSFSANQPQHF.

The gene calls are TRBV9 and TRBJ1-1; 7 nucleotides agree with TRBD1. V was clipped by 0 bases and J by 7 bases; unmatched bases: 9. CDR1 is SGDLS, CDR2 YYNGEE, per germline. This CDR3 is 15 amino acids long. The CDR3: CASSVGSRGQSEAFF. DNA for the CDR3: TGTGCCAGCAGCGTAGGTAGTAGGGGGCAGAGTGAAGCTTTCTTT.

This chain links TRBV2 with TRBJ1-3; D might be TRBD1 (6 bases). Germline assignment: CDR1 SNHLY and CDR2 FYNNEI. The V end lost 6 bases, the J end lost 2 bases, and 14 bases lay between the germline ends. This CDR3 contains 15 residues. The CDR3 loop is CASSPGEYAGNTIYF. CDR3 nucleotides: TGTGCCAGCAGCCCAGGGGAATATGCTGGAAACACCATATATTTT.

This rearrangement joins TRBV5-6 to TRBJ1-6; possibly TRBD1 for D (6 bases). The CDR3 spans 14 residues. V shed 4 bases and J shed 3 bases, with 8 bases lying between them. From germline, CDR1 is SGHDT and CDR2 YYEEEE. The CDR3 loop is CASSPGHYNSPLHF. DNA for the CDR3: TGTGCCAGCAGCCCGGGACACTATAATTCACCCCTCCACTTT.

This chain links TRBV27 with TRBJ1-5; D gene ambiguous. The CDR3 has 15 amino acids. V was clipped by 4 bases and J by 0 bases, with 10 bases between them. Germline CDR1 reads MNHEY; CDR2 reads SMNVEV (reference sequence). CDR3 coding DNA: TGTGCCAGCAGTTGGAGGGTCGATAGCAATCAGCCCCAGCATTTT. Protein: CASSWRVDSNQPQHF.

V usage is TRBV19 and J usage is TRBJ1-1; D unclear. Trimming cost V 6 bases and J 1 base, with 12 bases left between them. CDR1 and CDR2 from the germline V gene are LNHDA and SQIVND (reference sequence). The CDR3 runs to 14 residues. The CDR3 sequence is CASRPRRENTEAFF. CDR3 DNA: TGTGCCAGTAGACCCCGCCGGGAGAACACTGAAGCTTTCTTT.

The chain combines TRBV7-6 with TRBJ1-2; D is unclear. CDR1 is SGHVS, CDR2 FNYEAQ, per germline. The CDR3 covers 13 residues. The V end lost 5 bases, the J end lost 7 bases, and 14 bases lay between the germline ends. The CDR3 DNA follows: TGTGCCAGCAGCGCCAGACCCGAGGGTGGCTACACCTTC. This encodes CASSARPEGGYTF.

Written as DNA, the CDR3 is TGTGCCAGCAGCTTAGATACGGGAACCTGGGCTGGGGCCAACGTCCTGACTTTC. Encoded protein: CASSLDTGTWAGANVLTF. V usage is TRBV7-2 and J usage is TRBJ2-6; D is possibly TRBD2 (5 bases). The CDR3 extends over 18 amino acids. V lost 1 base to trimming and J lost 2 bases, with 15 bases between them. CDR1 is SGHTA, CDR2 FQGNSA, per germline. The variable domain in full, completed from reference TRBV7-2 and TRBJ2-6, reads GAGVSQSPSNKVTEKGKDVELRCDPISGHTALYWYRQSLGQGLEFLIYFQGNSAPDKSGLPSDRFSAERTGGSVSTLTIQRTQQEDSAVYLCASSLDTGTWAGANVLTFGAGSRLTVL.

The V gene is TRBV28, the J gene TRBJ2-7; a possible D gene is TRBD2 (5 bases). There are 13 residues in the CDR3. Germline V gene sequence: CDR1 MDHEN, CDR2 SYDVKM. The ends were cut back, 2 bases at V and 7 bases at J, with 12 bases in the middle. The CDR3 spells CASSLGISGEQYF. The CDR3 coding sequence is TGTGCCAGCAGTTTAGGTATTTCGGGGGAGCAGTACTTC.

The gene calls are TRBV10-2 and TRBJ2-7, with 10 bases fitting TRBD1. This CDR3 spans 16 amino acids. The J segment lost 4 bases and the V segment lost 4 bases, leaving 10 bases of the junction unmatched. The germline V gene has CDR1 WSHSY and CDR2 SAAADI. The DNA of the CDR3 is TGCGCCAGCAGTGGGAACGACAGGGGGCGTCTTTACGAGCAGTACTTC. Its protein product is CASSGNDRGRLYEQYF.

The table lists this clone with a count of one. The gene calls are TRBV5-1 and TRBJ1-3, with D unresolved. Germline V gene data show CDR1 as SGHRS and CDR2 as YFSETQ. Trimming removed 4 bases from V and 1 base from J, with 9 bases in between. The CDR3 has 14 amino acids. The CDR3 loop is CASSPAGSGNTIYF. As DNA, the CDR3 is TGCGCCAGCAGCCCCGCCGGGTCTGGAAACACCATATATTTT. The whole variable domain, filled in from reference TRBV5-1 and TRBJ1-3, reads KAGVTQTPRYLIKTRGQQVTLSCSPISGHRSVSWYQQTPGQGLQFLFEYFSETQRNKGNFPGRFSGRQFSNSRSEMNVSTLELGDSALYLCASSPAGSGNTIYFGEGSWLTVV.

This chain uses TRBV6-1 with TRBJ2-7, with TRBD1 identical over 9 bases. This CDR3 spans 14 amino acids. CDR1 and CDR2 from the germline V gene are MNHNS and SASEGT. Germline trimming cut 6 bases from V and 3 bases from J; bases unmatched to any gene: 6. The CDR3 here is CASRPGQGGYEQYF. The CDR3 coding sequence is TGTGCCAGCAGACCGGGACAGGGAGGCTACGAGCAGTACTTC.

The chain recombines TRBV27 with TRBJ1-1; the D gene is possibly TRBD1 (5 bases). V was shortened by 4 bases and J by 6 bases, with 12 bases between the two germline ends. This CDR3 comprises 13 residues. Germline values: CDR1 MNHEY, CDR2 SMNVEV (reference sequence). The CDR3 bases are TGTGCCAGCAGTTCCTATAGACAGTCTGAAGCTTTCTTT. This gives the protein CASSSYRQSEAFF.

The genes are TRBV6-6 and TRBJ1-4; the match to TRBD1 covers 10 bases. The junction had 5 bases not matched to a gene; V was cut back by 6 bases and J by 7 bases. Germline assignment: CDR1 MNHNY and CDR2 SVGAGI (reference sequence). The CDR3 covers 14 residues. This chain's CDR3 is CASSLRDRGEKLFF. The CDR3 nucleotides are TGTGCCAGCAGCCTCCGGGACAGGGGTGAAAAACTGTTTTTT.

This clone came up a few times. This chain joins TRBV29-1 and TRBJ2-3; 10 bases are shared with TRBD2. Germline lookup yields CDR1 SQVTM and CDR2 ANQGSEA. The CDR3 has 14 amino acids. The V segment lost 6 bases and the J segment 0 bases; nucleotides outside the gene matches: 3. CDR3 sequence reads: CSVGLASSTDTQYF. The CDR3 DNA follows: TGCAGCGTGGGACTAGCGAGTAGCACAGATACGCAGTATTTT.

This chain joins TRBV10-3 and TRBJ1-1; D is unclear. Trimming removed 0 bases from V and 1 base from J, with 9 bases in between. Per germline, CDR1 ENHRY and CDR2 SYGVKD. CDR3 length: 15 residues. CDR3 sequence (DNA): TGTGCCATCAGTGAGTCTTCTGACAAGAACACTGAAGCTTTCTTT. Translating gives CAISESSDKNTEAFF.

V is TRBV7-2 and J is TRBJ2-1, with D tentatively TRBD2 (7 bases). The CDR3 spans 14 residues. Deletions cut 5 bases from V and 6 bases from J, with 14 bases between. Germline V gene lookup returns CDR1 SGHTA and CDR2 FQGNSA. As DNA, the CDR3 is TGTGCCAGCAGCCAAAGGGGGGGAGGCAATGAGCAGTTCTTC. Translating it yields CASSQRGGGNEQFF.

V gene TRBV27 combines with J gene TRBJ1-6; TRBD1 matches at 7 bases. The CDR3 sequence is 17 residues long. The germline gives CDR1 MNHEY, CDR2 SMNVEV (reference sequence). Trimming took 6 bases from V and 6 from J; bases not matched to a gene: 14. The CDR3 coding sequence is TGTGCCAGCAGACAAACGACCTACAGGGGCAGTAATTCACCCCTCCACTTT. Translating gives CASRQTTYRGSNSPLHF.

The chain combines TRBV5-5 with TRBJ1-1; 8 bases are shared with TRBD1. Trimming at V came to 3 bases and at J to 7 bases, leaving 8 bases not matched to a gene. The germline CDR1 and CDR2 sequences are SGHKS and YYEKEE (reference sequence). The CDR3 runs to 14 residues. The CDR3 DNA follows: TGTGCCAGCAGCTGGACAGGGATACTGAATGAAGCTTTCTTT. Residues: CASSWTGILNEAFF.

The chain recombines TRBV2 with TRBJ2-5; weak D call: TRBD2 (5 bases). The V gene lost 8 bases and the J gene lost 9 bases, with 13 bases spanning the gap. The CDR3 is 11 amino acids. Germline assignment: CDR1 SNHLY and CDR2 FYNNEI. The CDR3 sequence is CASGPEAAQYF. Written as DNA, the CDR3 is TGTGCCAGCGGGCCGGAGGCGGCCCAGTACTTC.